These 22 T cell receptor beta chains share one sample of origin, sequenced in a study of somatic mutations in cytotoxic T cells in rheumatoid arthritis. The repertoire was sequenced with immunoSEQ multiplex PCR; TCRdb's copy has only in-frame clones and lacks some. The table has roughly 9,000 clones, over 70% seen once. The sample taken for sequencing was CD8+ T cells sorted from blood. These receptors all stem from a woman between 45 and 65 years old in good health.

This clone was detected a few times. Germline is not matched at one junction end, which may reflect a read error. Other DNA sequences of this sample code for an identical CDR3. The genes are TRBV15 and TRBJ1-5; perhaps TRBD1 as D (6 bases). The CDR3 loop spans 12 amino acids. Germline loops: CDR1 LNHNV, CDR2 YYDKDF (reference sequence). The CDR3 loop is CATSSGAQPQDF. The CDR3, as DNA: TGTGCCACCAGCTCAGGGGCTCAGCCCCAGGATTTC.

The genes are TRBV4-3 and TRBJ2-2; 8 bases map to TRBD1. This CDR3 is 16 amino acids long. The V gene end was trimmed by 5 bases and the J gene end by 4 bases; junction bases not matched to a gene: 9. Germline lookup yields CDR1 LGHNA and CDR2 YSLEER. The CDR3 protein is CASSSTGTGVTGELFF. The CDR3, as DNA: TGCGCCAGCAGCAGTACCGGGACAGGAGTCACCGGGGAGCTGTTTTTT.

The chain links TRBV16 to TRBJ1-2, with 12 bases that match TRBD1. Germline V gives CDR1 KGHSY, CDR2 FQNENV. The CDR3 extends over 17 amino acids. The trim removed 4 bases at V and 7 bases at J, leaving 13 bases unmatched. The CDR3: CASSPTAGTGGFAGYTF. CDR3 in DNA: TGTGCCAGCAGCCCGACCGCCGGGACAGGGGGCTTCGCTGGCTACACCTTC.

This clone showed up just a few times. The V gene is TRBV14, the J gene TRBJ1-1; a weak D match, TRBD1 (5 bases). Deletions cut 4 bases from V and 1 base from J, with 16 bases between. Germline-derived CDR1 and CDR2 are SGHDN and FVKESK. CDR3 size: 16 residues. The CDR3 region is CASSPPAYGANTEAFF. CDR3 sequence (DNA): TGTGCCAGCAGCCCCCCAGCTTATGGGGCGAACACTGAAGCTTTCTTT. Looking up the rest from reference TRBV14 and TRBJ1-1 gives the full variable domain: EAGVTQFPSHSVIEKGQTVTLRCDPISGHDNLYWYRRVMGKEIKFLLHFVKESKQDESGMPNNRFLAERTGGTYSTLKVQPAELEDSGVYFCASSPPAYGANTEAFFGQGTRLTVV.

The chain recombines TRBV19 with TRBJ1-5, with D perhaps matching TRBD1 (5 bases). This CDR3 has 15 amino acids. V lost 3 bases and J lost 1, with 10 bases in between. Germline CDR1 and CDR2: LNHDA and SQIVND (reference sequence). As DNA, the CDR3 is TGTGCCAGTAGTATGGGGGGATTAAGCAATCAGCCCCAGCATTTT. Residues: CASSMGGLSNQPQHF.

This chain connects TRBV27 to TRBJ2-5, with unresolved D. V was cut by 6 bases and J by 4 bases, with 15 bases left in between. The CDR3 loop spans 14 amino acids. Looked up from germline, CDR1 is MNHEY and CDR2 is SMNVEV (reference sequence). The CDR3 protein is CASSSGSLGETQYF. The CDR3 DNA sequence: TGTGCCAGCAGCTCCGGGTCCTTGGGAGAGACCCAGTACTTC.

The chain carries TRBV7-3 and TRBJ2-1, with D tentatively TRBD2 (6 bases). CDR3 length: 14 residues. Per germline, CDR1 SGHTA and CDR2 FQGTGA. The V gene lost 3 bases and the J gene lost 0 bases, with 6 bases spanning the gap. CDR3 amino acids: CASSLGGSYNEQFF. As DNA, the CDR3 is TGTGCCAGCAGCTTGGGAGGCTCCTACAATGAGCAGTTCTTC.

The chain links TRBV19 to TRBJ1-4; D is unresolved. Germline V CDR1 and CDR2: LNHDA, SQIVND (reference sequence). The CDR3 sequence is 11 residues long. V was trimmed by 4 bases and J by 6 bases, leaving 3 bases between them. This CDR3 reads CASSTDEKLFF. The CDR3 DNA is TGTGCCAGTAGTACGGATGAAAAACTGTTTTTT.

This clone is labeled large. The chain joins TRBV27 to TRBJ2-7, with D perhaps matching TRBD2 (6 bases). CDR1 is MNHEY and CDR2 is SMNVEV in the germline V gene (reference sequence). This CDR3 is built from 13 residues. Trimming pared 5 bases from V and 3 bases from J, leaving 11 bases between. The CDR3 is CASSLGTLYEQYF. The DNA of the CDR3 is TGTGCCAGCAGTCTCGGGACTCTCTACGAGCAGTACTTC.

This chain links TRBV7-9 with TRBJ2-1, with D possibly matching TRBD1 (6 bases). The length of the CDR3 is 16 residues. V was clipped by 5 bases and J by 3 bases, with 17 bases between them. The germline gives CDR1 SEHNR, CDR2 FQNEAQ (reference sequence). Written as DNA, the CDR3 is TGTGCCAGCAGCGCATCGACAGGAGGCCTCTACAATGAGCAGTTCTTC. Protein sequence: CASSASTGGLYNEQFF.

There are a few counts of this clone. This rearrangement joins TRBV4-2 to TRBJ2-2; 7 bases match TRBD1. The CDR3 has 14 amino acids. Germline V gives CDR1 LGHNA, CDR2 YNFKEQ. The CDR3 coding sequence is TGTGCTAGTAGGGACAGAAGTAACACCGGGGAGCTGTTTTTT. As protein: CASRDRSNTGELFF.

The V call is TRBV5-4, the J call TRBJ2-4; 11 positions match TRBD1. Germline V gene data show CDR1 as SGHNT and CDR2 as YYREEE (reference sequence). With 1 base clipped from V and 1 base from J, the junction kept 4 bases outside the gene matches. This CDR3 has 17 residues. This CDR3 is CASSLLDRGRAKNIQYF. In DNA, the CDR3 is TGTGCCAGCAGCTTGCTGGACAGGGGGCGCGCCAAAAACATTCAGTACTTC.

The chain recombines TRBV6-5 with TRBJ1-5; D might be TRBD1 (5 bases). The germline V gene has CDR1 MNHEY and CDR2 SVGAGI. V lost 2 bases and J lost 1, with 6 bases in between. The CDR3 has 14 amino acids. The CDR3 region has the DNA TGTGCCAGCAGTTACCGGGGGAGCAATCAGCCCCAGCATTTT. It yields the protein CASSYRGSNQPQHF.

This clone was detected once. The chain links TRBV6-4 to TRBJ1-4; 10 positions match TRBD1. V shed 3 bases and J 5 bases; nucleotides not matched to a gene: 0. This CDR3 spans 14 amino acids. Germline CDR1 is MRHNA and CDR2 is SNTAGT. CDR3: CASSEGQGNEKLFF. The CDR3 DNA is TGTGCCAGCAGTGAGGGACAGGGGAATGAAAAACTGTTTTTT.

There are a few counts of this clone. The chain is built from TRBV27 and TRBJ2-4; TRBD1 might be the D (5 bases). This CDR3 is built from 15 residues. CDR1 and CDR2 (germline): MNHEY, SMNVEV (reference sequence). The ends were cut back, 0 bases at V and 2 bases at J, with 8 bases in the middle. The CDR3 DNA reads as TGTGCCAGCAGTTTATCAGCAGGGTCCAAAAACATTCAGTACTTC. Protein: CASSLSAGSKNIQYF.

The CDR3 region has the DNA TGTGCCTGGGACCCTCAGGGGCTCTACAATGAGCAGTTCTTC. Its translation is CAWDPQGLYNEQFF. The chain is built from TRBV30 and TRBJ2-1, with D possibly being TRBD1 (6 bases). Germline CDR1 is GTSNPN and CDR2 is SVGIG (reference sequence). CDR3 size: 14 residues. V was shortened by 5 bases and J by 3 bases, with 14 bases between the two germline ends.

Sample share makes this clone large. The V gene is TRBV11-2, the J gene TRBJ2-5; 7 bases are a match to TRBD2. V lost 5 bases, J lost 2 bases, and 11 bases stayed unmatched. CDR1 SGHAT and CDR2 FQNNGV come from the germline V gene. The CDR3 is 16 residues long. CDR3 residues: CASSPLIGLEQETQYF. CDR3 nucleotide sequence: TGTGCCAGCAGCCCTTTGATTGGACTAGAACAAGAGACCCAGTACTTC.

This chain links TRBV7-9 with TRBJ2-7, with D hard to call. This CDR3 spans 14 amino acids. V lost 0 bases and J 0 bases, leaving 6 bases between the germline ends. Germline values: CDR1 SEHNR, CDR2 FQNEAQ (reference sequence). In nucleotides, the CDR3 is TGTGCCAGCAGCTTAGCCTGGAGCTCCTACGAGCAGTACTTC. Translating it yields CASSLAWSSYEQYF.

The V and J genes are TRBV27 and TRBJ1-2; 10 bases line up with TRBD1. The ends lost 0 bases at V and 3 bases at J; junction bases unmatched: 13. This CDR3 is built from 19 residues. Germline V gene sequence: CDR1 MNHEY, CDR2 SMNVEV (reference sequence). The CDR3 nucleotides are TGTGCCAGCAGTTTATCTATCGCCTCCCGGGACAGGGGTCACTATGGCTACACCTTC. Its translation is CASSLSIASRDRGHYGYTF.

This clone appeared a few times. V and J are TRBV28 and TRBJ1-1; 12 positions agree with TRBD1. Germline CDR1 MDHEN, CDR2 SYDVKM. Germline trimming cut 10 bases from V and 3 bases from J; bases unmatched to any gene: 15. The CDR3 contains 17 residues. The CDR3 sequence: CAITSRGQGAMDTEAFF. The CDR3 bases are TGTGCCATCACGTCCCGGGGACAGGGGGCTATGGACACTGAAGCTTTCTTT.

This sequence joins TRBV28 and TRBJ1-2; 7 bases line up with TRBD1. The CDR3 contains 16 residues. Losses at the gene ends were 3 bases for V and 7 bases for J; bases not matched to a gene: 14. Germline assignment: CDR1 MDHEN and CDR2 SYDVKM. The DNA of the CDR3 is TGTGCCAGCAGTTTGGACCCCGGGACAGACTTCTCTGGCTACACCTTC. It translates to CASSLDPGTDFSGYTF.

The DNA for the CDR3 is TGTGCCAGCAGTTTATTTCTAGGCAATGAGCAGTTCTTC. Translating gives CASSLFLGNEQFF. The chain carries TRBV27 and TRBJ2-1; no firm D call. Trimming took off 1 base at V and 6 bases at J, with 7 bases between the two ends. The CDR3 contains 13 residues. Germline V gene data show CDR1 as MNHEY and CDR2 as SMNVEV (reference sequence).